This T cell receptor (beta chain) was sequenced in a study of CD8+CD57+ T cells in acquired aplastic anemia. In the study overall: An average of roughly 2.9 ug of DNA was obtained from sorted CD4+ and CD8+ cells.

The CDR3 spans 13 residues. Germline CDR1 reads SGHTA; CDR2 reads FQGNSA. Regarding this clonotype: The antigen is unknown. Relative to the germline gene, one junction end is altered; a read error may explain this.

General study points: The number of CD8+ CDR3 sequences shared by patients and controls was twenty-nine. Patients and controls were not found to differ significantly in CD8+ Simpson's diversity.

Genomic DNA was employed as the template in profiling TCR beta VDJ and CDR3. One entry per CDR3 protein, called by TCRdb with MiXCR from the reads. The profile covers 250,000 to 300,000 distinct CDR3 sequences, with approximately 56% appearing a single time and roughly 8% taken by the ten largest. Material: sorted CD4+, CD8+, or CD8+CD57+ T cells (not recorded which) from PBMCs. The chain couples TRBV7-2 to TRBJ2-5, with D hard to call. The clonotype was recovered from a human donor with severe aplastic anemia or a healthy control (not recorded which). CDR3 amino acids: CVSSLQPQGTQYF. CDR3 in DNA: TGTGTCAGCAGCTTACAACCCCAAGGGACCCAGTACTTC.